The 5 T cell receptor beta chains below come from one sample, sequenced in a study of CD8+ T cells in alopecia areata. Sequencing templates came from extracted RNA that was reverse transcribed into cDNA. The method was immunoSEQ multiplex PCR; TCRdb's version includes in-frame clones alone and lacks a portion of them. The profile shows some 180,000 clones, approximately 51% of them singletons. Treatment reported: oral pan-JAK inhibitor, 5-10 mg twice daily. Source: CD8+ T cells sorted from blood, taken around week 54, from a patient treated with tofacitinib. All receptors derive from a human donor with alopecia areata.

V gene TRBV14 combines with J gene TRBJ2-1; a possible D gene is TRBD2 (5 bases). CDR1 and CDR2 (germline): SGHDN, FVKESK. There are 16 residues in the CDR3. The germline V and J ends were trimmed by 1 base and 0 bases, with 10 bases remaining between them. As DNA, the CDR3 is TGTGCCAGCAGCCAAGTCGAAGGGAGCTCCTACAATGAGCAGTTCTTC. Its translation: CASSQVEGSSYNEQFF.

V gene TRBV5-1 combines with J gene TRBJ1-2; TRBD1 matches 11 bases. Germline V lookup: CDR1 SGHRS, CDR2 YFSETQ. The CDR3 spans 16 residues. Trimming removed 4 bases from V and 3 bases from J; junction bases left unmatched: 8. The CDR3 nucleotides are TGCGCCAGCAGCGAGCAGGACAGGGGGCTAGACTATGGCTACACCTTC. Translated: CASSEQDRGLDYGYTF.

The chain employs TRBV7-9 and TRBJ1-5; 7 nucleotides match TRBD1. Germline CDR1 is SEHNR and CDR2 is FQNEAQ (reference sequence). Unmatched junction bases numbered 4, after V lost 3 bases and J lost 2 bases. The CDR3 is 15 residues long. The CDR3 region is CASSFAGTGNQPQHF. Here the CDR3 DNA reads TGTGCCAGCAGCTTCGCCGGGACAGGCAATCAGCCCCAGCATTTT.

There are a few counts of this clone. This specimen includes other DNA sequences encoding the same CDR3. The V gene is TRBV2, the J gene TRBJ2-7; a weak D match, TRBD2 (5 bases). CDR3 length equals 10 residues. V was shortened by 8 bases and J by 4 bases, with 6 bases between the two germline ends. Germline V gives CDR1 SNHLY, CDR2 FYNNEI. In DNA form, the CDR3 reads TGTGCCAGCCGCGGGTACGAGCAGTACTTC. This codes for CASRGYEQYF.

This chain connects TRBV15 to TRBJ2-2; D ambiguous. Germline values: CDR1 LNHNV, CDR2 YYDKDF (reference sequence). This CDR3 comprises 12 residues. Trimming stripped 3 bases from V and 5 bases from J, with 4 bases between. The CDR3 sequence is CATSRATGELFF. The CDR3 region has the DNA TGTGCCACCAGCAGGGCTACCGGGGAGCTGTTTTTT.